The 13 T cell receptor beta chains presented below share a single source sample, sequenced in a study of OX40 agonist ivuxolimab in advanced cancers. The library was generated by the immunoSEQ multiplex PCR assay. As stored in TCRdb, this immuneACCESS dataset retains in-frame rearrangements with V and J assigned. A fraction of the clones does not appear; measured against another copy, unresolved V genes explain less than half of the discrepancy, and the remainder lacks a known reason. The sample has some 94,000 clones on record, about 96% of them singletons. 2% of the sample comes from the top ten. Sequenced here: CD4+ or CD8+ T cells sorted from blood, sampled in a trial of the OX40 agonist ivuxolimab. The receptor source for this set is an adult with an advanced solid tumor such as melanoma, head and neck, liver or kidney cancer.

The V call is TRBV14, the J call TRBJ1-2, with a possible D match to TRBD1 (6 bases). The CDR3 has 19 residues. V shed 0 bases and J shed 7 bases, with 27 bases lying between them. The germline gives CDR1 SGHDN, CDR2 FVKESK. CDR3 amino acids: CASSQESYGRGGPSGGYTF. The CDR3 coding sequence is TGTGCCAGCAGCCAAGAAAGTTACGGCAGGGGAGGCCCCAGTGGTGGCTACACCTTC.

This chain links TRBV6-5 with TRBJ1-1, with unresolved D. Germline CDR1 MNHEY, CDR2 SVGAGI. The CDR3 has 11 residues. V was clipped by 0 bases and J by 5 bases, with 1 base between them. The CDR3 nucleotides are TGTGCCAGCAGTTACTCGACTGAAGCTTTCTTT. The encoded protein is CASSYSTEAFF.

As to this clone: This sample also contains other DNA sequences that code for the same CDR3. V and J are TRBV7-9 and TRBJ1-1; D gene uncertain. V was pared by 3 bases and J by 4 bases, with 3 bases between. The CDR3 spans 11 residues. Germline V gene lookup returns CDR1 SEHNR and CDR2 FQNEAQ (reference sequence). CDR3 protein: CASSLSTEAFF. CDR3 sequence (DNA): TGTGCCAGCAGCTTGAGCACTGAAGCTTTCTTT.

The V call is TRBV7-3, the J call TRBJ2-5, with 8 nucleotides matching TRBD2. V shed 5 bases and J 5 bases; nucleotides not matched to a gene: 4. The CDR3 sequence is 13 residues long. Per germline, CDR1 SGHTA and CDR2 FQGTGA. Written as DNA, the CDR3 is TGTGCCAGCAGCCCCGGGAGGGGGGAGACCCAGTACTTC. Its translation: CASSPGRGETQYF.

The CDR3 sequence: CASRGTGTGIHEQYF. The CDR3 coding sequence is TGTGCCAGCAGGGGAACCGGGACAGGGATCCACGAGCAGTACTTC. This chain links TRBV2 with TRBJ2-7, with TRBD1 identical over 9 bases. The V and J ends lost 6 bases and 5 bases, in that order; junction bases with no gene match: 11. Germline V gene data show CDR1 as SNHLY and CDR2 as FYNNEI. The CDR3 extends over 15 amino acids.

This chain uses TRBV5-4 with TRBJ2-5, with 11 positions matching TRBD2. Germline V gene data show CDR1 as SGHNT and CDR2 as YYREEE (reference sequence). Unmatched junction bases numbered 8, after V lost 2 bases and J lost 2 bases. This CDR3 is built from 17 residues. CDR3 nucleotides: TGTGCCAGCAGCTTCTTGATAGTAGCGGGAGGGCAAGAGACCCAGTACTTC. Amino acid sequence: CASSFLIVAGGQETQYF.

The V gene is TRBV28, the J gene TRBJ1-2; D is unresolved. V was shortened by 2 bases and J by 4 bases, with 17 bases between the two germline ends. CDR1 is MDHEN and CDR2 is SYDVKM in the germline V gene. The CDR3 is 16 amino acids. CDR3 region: CASSLLPDGSSYGYTF. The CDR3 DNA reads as TGTGCCAGCAGTTTACTCCCTGACGGTTCGTCCTATGGCTACACCTTC.

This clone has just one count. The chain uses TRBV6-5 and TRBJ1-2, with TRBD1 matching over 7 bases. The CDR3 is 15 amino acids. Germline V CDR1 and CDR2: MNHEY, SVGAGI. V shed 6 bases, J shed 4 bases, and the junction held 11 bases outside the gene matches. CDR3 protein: CASSPGGGYRYGYTF. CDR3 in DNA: TGTGCCAGCAGCCCAGGGGGGGGCTATCGCTATGGCTACACCTTC.

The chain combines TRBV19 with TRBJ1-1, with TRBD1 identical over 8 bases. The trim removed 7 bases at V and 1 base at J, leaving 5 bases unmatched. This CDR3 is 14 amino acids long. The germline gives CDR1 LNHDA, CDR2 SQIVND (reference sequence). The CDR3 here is CASTPGGWNTEAFF. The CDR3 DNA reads TGTGCCAGTACCCCAGGGGGCTGGAACACTGAAGCTTTCTTT. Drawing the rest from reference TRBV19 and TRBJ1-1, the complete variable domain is DGGITQSPKYLFRKEGQNVTLSCEQNLNHDAMYWYRQDPGQGLRLIYYSQIVNDFQKGDIAEGYSVSREKKESFPLTVTSAQKNPTAFYLCASTPGGWNTEAFFGQGTRLTVV.

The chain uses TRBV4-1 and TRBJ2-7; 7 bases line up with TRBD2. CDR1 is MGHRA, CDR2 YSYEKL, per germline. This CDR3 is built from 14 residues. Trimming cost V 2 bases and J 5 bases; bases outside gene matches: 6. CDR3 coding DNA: TGCGCCAGCAGCCAAACGGGACTATCGGACGAGCAGTACTTC. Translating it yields CASSQTGLSDEQYF.

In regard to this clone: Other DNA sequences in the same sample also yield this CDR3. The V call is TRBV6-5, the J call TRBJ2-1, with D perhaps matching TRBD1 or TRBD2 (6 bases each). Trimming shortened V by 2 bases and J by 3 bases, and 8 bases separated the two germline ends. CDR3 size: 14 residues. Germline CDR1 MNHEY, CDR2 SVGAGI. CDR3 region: CASSYGGGYNEQFF. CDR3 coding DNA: TGTGCCAGCAGTTACGGAGGGGGCTACAATGAGCAGTTCTTC.

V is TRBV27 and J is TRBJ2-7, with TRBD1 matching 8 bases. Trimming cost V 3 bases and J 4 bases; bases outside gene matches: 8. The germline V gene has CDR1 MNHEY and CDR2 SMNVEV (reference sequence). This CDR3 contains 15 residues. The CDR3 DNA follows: TGTGCCAGCAGTTTGATAGCAGGGGGCAGGTACGAGCAGTACTTC. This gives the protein CASSLIAGGRYEQYF.

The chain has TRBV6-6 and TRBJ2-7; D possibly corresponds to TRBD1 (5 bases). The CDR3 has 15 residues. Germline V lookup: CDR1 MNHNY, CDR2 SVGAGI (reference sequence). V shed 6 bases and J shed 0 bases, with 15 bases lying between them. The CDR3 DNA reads TGTGCCAGCAGCCTCAGGGTAATCGGCTCCTACGAGCAGTACTTC. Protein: CASSLRVIGSYEQYF.